What follows describes a single TCR beta chain. Its target is not known. This sample stems from a study of radiotherapy plus CTLA-4 blockade in lung cancer. Study-level background: In under 20% of patients, objective responses were seen; roughly 30% had disease control.

Here immunoSEQ multiplex PCR was the method, and the copy in TCRdb shows in-frame clones only, minus some. The table has about 36,000 clones, around 70% seen once. After removal of 3 bases from V and 8 bases from J, the junction contained 5 bases not matched to a gene. CDR1 WNHNN and CDR2 SYGVQD come from the germline V gene (reference sequence). The CDR3 length is 13 residues. Notes on the study in general: Tumor-derived TCR clones expanded in blood after radiotherapy plus ipilimumab. Interferon-beta and early blood T cell clone dynamics reportedly predicted response best.

Focal radiation plus CTLA-4 blockade with ipilimumab was administered to patients who had chemo-refractory metastatic non-small-cell lung cancer. The chain uses TRBV10-1 and TRBJ2-5; 8 nucleotides match TRBD1. This clonotype was sampled from a human donor with non-small cell lung cancer who had stable disease on radiotherapy plus ipilimumab. Specimen: peripheral blood, collected from a patient treated with radiotherapy plus ipilimumab. DNA for the CDR3: TGCGCCAGCAGTGATCCCGGGACAGGTACCCAGTACTTC. Translation: CASSDPGTGTQYF.